The entry that follows covers one T cell receptor beta chain sequence. The CDR3 length is 14 residues. V shed 4 bases and J 10 bases; nucleotides not matched to a gene: 11. CDR1 is MDHEN, CDR2 SYDVKM, per germline. As processed by the authors: Amplifying reference gene primers gave estimates of nucleated cell counts. Sequencing was performed with immunoSEQ multiplex PCR; in TCRdb, only in-frame clones are kept and a portion is missing. D and trimming were read from the DNA, whereas the V and J calls and clone size are those reported in that table. The profile shows 100,000 to 150,000 clones, 79% of them singletons. This sample stems from a study of blood T cell repertoires in COVID-19. Turning to the study itself: There were acute and convalescent COVID-19 samples, and they came from the United States, Italy and Spain. Sources were T cells, B-cell-depleted T cells, or PBMCs; the material itself was cDNA or gDNA.

The TCR comes from a man aged 35 to 55 with active or convalescent COVID-19. The J gene is TRBJ2-5, the V gene TRBV28; the match to TRBD1 covers 8 bases. The material sequenced was peripheral blood. As DNA, the CDR3 is TGTGCCAGCAGTTCCGGACAGGGCCGAGCGGACCAGTACTTC. Encoded protein: CASSSGQGRADQYF.